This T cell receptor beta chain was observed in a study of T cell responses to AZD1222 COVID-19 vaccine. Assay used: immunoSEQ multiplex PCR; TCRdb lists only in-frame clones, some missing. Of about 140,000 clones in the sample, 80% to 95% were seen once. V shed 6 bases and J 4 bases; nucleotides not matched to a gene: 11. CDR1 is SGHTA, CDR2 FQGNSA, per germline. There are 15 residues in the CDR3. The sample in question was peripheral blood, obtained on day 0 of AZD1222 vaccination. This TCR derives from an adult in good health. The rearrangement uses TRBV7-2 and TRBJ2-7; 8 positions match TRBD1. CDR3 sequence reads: CASSSPDRAQYEQYF. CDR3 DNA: TGTGCCAGCAGTTCTCCGGACAGGGCCCAATACGAGCAGTACTTC.